This T cell receptor beta chain was observed in a study of lymphopenia after photon versus proton radiotherapy. Study results and caveats: In patients who died, overall survival fell as post-nadir TCR diversity dropped more. Relative stability marked proton patients; photon patients lost diversity and naive cells. After lymphocyte nadir, photon-treated repertoires showed oligoclonal expansion, especially CD8+ Temra.

The data were produced by immunoSEQ multiplex PCR, yet TCRdb's version contains in-frame clones alone and is incomplete. The repertoire consists of a few thousand clones, with about 70% occurring once and the leading ten covering 50%. Concerning this clone itself: The antigen is unknown.

The CDR3 is made up of 14 amino acids. This chain joins TRBV7-5 and TRBJ1-5; TRBD1 is the table's D call, not checked against the DNA. TRBV7-5 is a pseudogene segment. This TCR came from an older man with esophageal cancer. This specimen consisted of peripheral blood, obtained from a patient treated with proton-based radiotherapy. Here the CDR3 DNA reads TGTGCCAGCAGTCTAGAGAGGGGGCTGAAGCCCCAGCATTTT. Amino acids: CASSLERGLKPQHF.